The 3 T cell receptor beta chains below come from one sample, sequenced in a study of blood T cell repertoires in COVID-19. The assay was immunoSEQ multiplex PCR, and TCRdb's table has in-frame clones only and misses some. Of over 150,000 clones in the sample, around 79% were seen once. Sequencing was performed on peripheral blood. These receptors were taken from an elderly man with acute or convalescent COVID-19.

The CDR3 sequence: CASSFRFDSLYGYTF. The CDR3 nucleotides are TGTGCCAGCAGCTTCCGATTCGACAGTCTCTATGGCTACACCTTC. The chain recombines TRBV7-2 with TRBJ1-2; D is possibly TRBD1 (5 bases). Between the trimmed V and J ends, which lost 3 bases and 4 bases, there was a span of 15 bases. Germline CDR1 and CDR2: SGHTA and FQGNSA. The CDR3 totals 15 residues.

The J gene is TRBJ1-2, the V gene TRBV28; a possible D gene is TRBD1 (5 bases). In germline, CDR1 is MDHEN, CDR2 SYDVKM. The V end lost 7 bases, the J end lost 7 bases, and 16 bases lay between the germline ends. There are 13 residues in the CDR3. CDR3 sequence reads: CASKKGGVLGYTF. Written as DNA, the CDR3 is TGTGCCAGCAAGAAGGGAGGGGTCCTTGGCTACACCTTC.

Note on this clone: The sample contains more than one DNA sequence encoding this CDR3. This sequence joins TRBV6-5 and TRBJ1-2, with 11 bases fitting TRBD1. Germline-derived CDR1 and CDR2 are MNHEY and SVGAGI. This CDR3 has 14 amino acids. The V and J ends lost 4 bases and 4 bases, in that order; junction bases with no gene match: 2. The CDR3 here is CASSSGTGGYGYTF. The CDR3 DNA sequence: TGTGCCAGCAGTTCCGGGACAGGGGGCTATGGCTACACCTTC.